Listed below are T cell receptor beta chains from one sample, sequenced in a study of T cell responses to AZD1222 COVID-19 vaccine. The protocol was immunoSEQ multiplex PCR, while the TCRdb copy is restricted to in-frame clones and leaves out a portion. The sample includes about 100,000 clones, 87% of them seen just once. The material sequenced was peripheral blood, taken 28 days after the second AZD1222 dose. The source of these receptors is an adult who received the AZD1222 COVID-19 vaccine. CDR3s include the opening cysteine and the closing phenylalanine or tryptophan. D genes are given only for firm matches. Clone size, where shown, is once, few, many, or a class for clones that have expanded.

>once|NA|TRBV4-1|TRBJ1-2
CASSQKSTLTGYTF
TGCGCCAGCAGCCAGAAATCTACCCTGACGGGCTACACCTTC
>NA|NA|TRBV7-9|TRBJ1-1
CASSGGRTLLEAFF
TGTGCCAGCAGCGGGGGACGGACGCTCCTAGAAGCTTTCTTT
>NA|NA|TRBV3-1/TRBV3-2|TRBJ1-3
CASSAEENTIYF
TGTGCCAGCAGCGCAGAAGAGAACACCATATATTTT
>NA|TRBD1|TRBV25-1|TRBJ2-5
CASGDSNQETQYF
TGTGCCAGCGGGGACAGTAACCAAGAGACCCAGTACTTC
>NA|TRBD1|TRBV15|TRBJ1-2
CATSGLGQNYGYTF
TGTGCCACCAGCGGCCTGGGACAGAACTATGGCTACACCTTC
>NA|NA|TRBV7-2|TRBJ1-2
CASSQNRDNYGYTF
TGTGCCAGCAGCCAAAATCGGGACAACTATGGCTACACCTTC
>NA|NA|TRBV6-1|TRBJ2-3
CASSESGLGTDTQYF
TGTGCCAGCAGTGAATCAGGGCTCGGAACAGATACGCAGTATTTT
>NA|NA|TRBV6-2/TRBV6-3|TRBJ2-5
CASSTQETQYF
TGTGCCAGCAGTACACAAGAGACCCAGTACTTC
>NA|TRBD1|TRBV6-2/TRBV6-3|TRBJ2-7
CASSYPGTGYEQYF
TGTGCCAGCAGTTACCCCGGGACAGGTTACGAGCAGTACTTC
>NA|TRBD1|TRBV5-1|TRBJ1-4
CASSWERTGVGYEKLFF
TGCGCCAGCAGCTGGGAAAGGACAGGGGTAGGGTATGAAAAACTGTTTTTT
>NA|NA|TRBV27|TRBJ2-1
CASSLAVSSYNEQFF
TGTGCCAGCAGTTTAGCGGTGAGCTCCTACAATGAGCAGTTCTTC
>NA|NA|TRBV7-9|TRBJ2-7
CASSLLGVGEQYF
TGTGCCAGCAGCCTGCTGGGGGTGGGCGAGCAGTACTTC
>NA|NA|TRBV6-5|TRBJ1-1
CASSPGQWTNTEAFF
TGTGCCAGCAGTCCGGGGCAGTGGACGAACACTGAAGCTTTCTTT
>few|NA|TRBV5-1|TRBJ2-7
CASSSEQGGNEQYF
TGCGCCAGCAGCTCTGAACAGGGGGGGAACGAGCAGTACTTC
>NA|NA|TRBV15|TRBJ2-4
CATSRVSREDIQYF
TGTGCCACCAGCAGAGTGAGTAGGGAGGACATTCAGTACTTC
>NA|TRBD1|TRBV6-5|TRBJ1-2
CASTLGTGILGYTF
TGTGCCAGCACCTTAGGGACAGGGATCTTGGGCTACACCTTC